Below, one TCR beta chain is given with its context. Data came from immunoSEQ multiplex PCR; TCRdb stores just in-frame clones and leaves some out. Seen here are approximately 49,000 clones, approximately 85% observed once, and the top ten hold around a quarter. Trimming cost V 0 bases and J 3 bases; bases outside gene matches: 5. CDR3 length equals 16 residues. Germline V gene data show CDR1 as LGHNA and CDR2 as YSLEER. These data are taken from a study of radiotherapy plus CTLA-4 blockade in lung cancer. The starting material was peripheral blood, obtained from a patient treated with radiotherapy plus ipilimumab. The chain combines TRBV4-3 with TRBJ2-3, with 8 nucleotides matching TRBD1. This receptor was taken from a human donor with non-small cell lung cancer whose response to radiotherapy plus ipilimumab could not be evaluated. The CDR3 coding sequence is TGCGCCAGCAGCCAAGATAGGGACAGGAGTACAGATACGCAGTATTTT. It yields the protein CASSQDRDRSTDTQYF.